This is a list of T cell receptor beta chains from one sample in a study of T cell responses to AZD1222 COVID-19 vaccine. Sequencing used immunoSEQ multiplex PCR; TCRdb keeps in-frame clones, though not all of them. Of around 180,000 clones in the sample, approximately 94% are singletons; the top ten hold around 1.6%. The sample was peripheral blood, taken 28 days after the second AZD1222 dose. Source of these receptors: an adult who received the AZD1222 COVID-19 vaccine. The CDR3 runs from the conserved cysteine through the conserved F or W.

v_call | cdr3_aa
TRBV27 | CASSLRAGGPRAQYF
TRBV6-5 | CASGTGSGSPLHF
TRBV28 | CASEGMDRWWRHF
TRBV3-1/TRBV3-2 | CASSQDRYQPQHF
TRBV28 | CASWSSGYGYTF
TRBV4-1 | CASSQVTSNTEAFF
TRBV10-3 | CAISESGDGNTQYF
TRBV19 | CASSQGQALEKLFF
TRBV3-1/TRBV3-2 | CASSQDVSGRAETQYF
TRBV2 | CASSILGGRVETQYF
TRBV18 | CASSPLPPGQGTDTQYF
TRBV5-6 | CASSSRQIITGELFF
TRBV4-3 | CASSTWTGNNEQFF
TRBV12-3/TRBV12-4 | CASSLPTPGPLHF
TRBV19 | CASSILPSSGNTIYF
TRBV7-6 | CASSVGLGTQYF
TRBV19 | CASSTGTGYSNQPQHF
TRBV9 | CASSPQSNAQFF
TRBV10-2 | CASSESGPVEQYF
TRBV5-4 | CASSFHTDTQYF
TRBV6-5 | CASSYSNGLTEAFF
TRBV11-2 | CASSLGAGDGYTF
TRBV6-6 | CASSFGDISNEAFF
TRBV6-2/TRBV6-3 | CASSYGNRESYGYTF
TRBV7-6 | CASSLAGQGARAEAFF
TRBV28 | CATQGDYGYTF
TRBV2 | CASLVAVGGTEAFF
TRBV7-8 | CASSSSRTGFQPQHF
TRBV4-3 | CASSQGQGLGYTF
TRBV27 | CASRPGQGNTEAFF
TRBV7-2 | CASRYRDTGELFF
TRBV24-1 | CATSDFRGGANVLTF
TRBV7-9 | CASSLAGRGTYEQYF
TRBV24-1 | CATMSRPGELFF
TRBV18 | CASSPTQTPLNTEAFF
TRBV7-9 | CASSLGPPADEQYF
TRBV28 | CASSPPTSGRGEQYF
TRBV9 | CASSVGTGRGNIQYF
TRBV6-2/TRBV6-3 | CASSYGQHNQPQHF
TRBV5-4 | CASSLDIRDQANYGYTF
TRBV30 | CAWSLGGDTEAFF
TRBV7-3 | CASSPGTGVFDEQFF
TRBV28 | CASGKPGLDNQPQHF
TRBV19 | CASTINKSGNSPLHF
TRBV6-6 | CASSSLSNQPQHF
TRBV28 | CASSLGVLEKLFF
TRBV19 | CASSIGSGAEAFF
TRBV19 | CASSRAGGETQYF